This is a list of T cell receptor beta chains from one sample in a study of T cell responses to AZD1222 COVID-19 vaccine. Libraries were prepared by immunoSEQ multiplex PCR; TCRdb keeps only in-frame clonotypes and omits some of them. The repertoire holds 150,000 or so clones, about nine tenths seen once, with about 5.9% in the top ten. Sequencing was performed on peripheral blood, taken 28 days after the second AZD1222 dose. These TCRs come from an adult who received the AZD1222 COVID-19 vaccine. The CDR3 runs from the conserved cysteine through the conserved F or W. A D gene is named only where the DNA matches it firmly. Clone size, where shown, is once, few, many, or a class for clones that have expanded.

clone_size: .
d_call: .
v_call: TRBV4-1
j_call: TRBJ1-2
cdr3_nt: TGCGCCAGCAGCCCGGACAGCGAGAGGACCACTTATGGCTACACCTTC
cdr3_aa: CASSPDSERTTYGYTF

clone_size: .
d_call: TRBD1
v_call: TRBV5-1
j_call: TRBJ2-1
cdr3_nt: TGCGCCAGCACCTATGGACAGGGGGCGATCGGAACCAGTTACAATGAGCAGTTCTTC
cdr3_aa: CASTYGQGAIGTSYNEQFF

clone_size: .
d_call: .
v_call: TRBV13
j_call: TRBJ1-3
cdr3_nt: TGTGCCAGCAGCTCCCGACAAGGCGGAAACACCATATATTTT
cdr3_aa: CASSSRQGGNTIYF

clone_size: few
d_call: .
v_call: TRBV5-8
j_call: TRBJ2-1
cdr3_nt: TGTGCCAGCAGCTTGGCAGGGCAGGGGTACAATGAGCAGTTCTTC
cdr3_aa: CASSLAGQGYNEQFF

clone_size: once
d_call: TRBD2
v_call: TRBV28
j_call: TRBJ2-5
cdr3_nt: TGTGCCAGCAGACCGGGGGGCGGGAGGGTAACAAGAGCCAGAGAGACCCAGTACTTC
cdr3_aa: CASRPGGGRVTRARETQYF

clone_size: .
d_call: TRBD1
v_call: TRBV7-9
j_call: TRBJ1-4
cdr3_nt: TGTGCCAGCAGCTTAGGGCCGGGACAGGGGGATGAAAAACTGTTTTTT
cdr3_aa: CASSLGPGQGDEKLFF

clone_size: .
d_call: .
v_call: TRBV5-6
j_call: TRBJ1-5
cdr3_nt: TGTGCCAGCAGCAGGGACGAGGGCCAGCCCCAGCATTTT
cdr3_aa: CASSRDEGQPQHF

clone_size: .
d_call: .
v_call: TRBV7-9
j_call: TRBJ2-4
cdr3_nt: TGTGCCAGCAGCACCCGCTTGGGGGTAGCCAAAAACATTCAGTACTTC
cdr3_aa: CASSTRLGVAKNIQYF

clone_size: .
d_call: TRBD1
v_call: TRBV23-1
j_call: TRBJ1-4
cdr3_nt: TGCGCCAGCAGTCAGACAGGGGGAATTGCAACTAATGAAAAACTGTTTTTT
cdr3_aa: CASSQTGGIATNEKLFF

clone_size: .
d_call: TRBD2
v_call: TRBV2
j_call: TRBJ2-5
cdr3_nt: TGTGCCAGCACGCGGGAGCAAGAGACCCAGTACTTC
cdr3_aa: CASTREQETQYF

clone_size: .
d_call: .
v_call: TRBV7-3
j_call: TRBJ2-1
cdr3_nt: TGTGCCAGCAGCTTACCGGGTTTCTACAATGAGCAGTTCTTC
cdr3_aa: CASSLPGFYNEQFF

clone_size: .
d_call: .
v_call: TRBV6-1
j_call: TRBJ2-1
cdr3_nt: TGTGCCAGCAGTGAAATCAGAAATGAGCAGTTCTTC
cdr3_aa: CASSEIRNEQFF

clone_size: few
d_call: .
v_call: TRBV29-1
j_call: TRBJ1-2
cdr3_nt: TGCAGCGTAGTGAAACCGGGGTTCGACTATGGCTACACCTTC
cdr3_aa: CSVVKPGFDYGYTF

clone_size: .
d_call: TRBD2
v_call: TRBV7-3
j_call: TRBJ2-3
cdr3_nt: TGTGCCAGCAGCTTATCATCCGGGAGGGCCGATACGCAGTATTTT
cdr3_aa: CASSLSSGRADTQYF

clone_size: .
d_call: .
v_call: TRBV6-5
j_call: TRBJ1-4
cdr3_nt: TGTGCCAGCAGCGACAGCCCGGGTGAAAAACTGTTTTTT
cdr3_aa: CASSDSPGEKLFF

clone_size: .
d_call: .
v_call: TRBV4-2
j_call: TRBJ2-7
cdr3_nt: TGTGCCAGCAGCCTAGCTCGGGGTTCTACGGAGCAGTACTTC
cdr3_aa: CASSLARGSTEQYF

clone_size: .
d_call: TRBD1
v_call: TRBV19
j_call: TRBJ1-5
cdr3_nt: TGTGCCAGTAGACGGGGACAGAATAGCAATCAGCCCCAGCATTTT
cdr3_aa: CASRRGQNSNQPQHF

clone_size: .
d_call: .
v_call: TRBV27
j_call: TRBJ2-7
cdr3_nt: TGTGCCAGCAGTTTATCGATCGCCAGGAGTACCTACGAGCAGTACTTC
cdr3_aa: CASSLSIARSTYEQYF

clone_size: .
d_call: .
v_call: TRBV6-5
j_call: TRBJ1-1
cdr3_nt: TGTGCCAGCAGTTCCCACTACCTGGAGAACACTGAAGCTTTCTTT
cdr3_aa: CASSSHYLENTEAFF

clone_size: .
d_call: .
v_call: TRBV5-4
j_call: TRBJ2-2
cdr3_nt: TGTGCCAGCAGCAGCAGGGAATTAACCGGGGAGCTGTTTTTT
cdr3_aa: CASSSRELTGELFF

clone_size: .
d_call: .
v_call: TRBV19
j_call: TRBJ2-3
cdr3_nt: TGTGCCAGTAGTATCCTAGGTCCCGATACGCAGTATTTT
cdr3_aa: CASSILGPDTQYF

clone_size: once
d_call: TRBD1
v_call: TRBV6-5
j_call: TRBJ1-4
cdr3_nt: TGTGCCAGCAGTTACTCCGGGACAGGAAATGAAAAACTGTTTTTT
cdr3_aa: CASSYSGTGNEKLFF

clone_size: .
d_call: .
v_call: TRBV30
j_call: TRBJ1-4
cdr3_nt: TGTGCCTGGAGTGTACGCAGCAATGAAAAACTGTTTTTT
cdr3_aa: CAWSVRSNEKLFF

clone_size: .
d_call: .
v_call: TRBV6-1
j_call: TRBJ2-2
cdr3_nt: TGTGCCAGCAGTGACATGGGAGTTTCGAACACCGGGGAGCTGTTTTTT
cdr3_aa: CASSDMGVSNTGELFF

clone_size: few
d_call: TRBD1
v_call: TRBV9
j_call: TRBJ1-2
cdr3_nt: TGTGCCAGCAGCGTAGCCGCCGGGACAGGGAAGGTAAATGGCTACACCTTC
cdr3_aa: CASSVAAGTGKVNGYTF

clone_size: once
d_call: TRBD1
v_call: TRBV5-1
j_call: TRBJ1-2
cdr3_nt: TGCGCCAGCAGCTCCCGGGACAGGGGGGACTATGGCTACACCTTC
cdr3_aa: CASSSRDRGDYGYTF

clone_size: once
d_call: TRBD1
v_call: TRBV5-4
j_call: TRBJ2-2
cdr3_nt: TGTGCCAGCAGCCGGGACAGGGTGGCCGGGGAGCTGTTTTTT
cdr3_aa: CASSRDRVAGELFF

clone_size: .
d_call: .
v_call: TRBV10-1
j_call: TRBJ2-7
cdr3_nt: TGCGCCAGCAGTGGAGGCTACGAGCAGTACTTC
cdr3_aa: CASSGGYEQYF

clone_size: once
d_call: .
v_call: TRBV28
j_call: TRBJ2-3
cdr3_nt: TGTGCCAGCACCCATTTCTGGGGGCTGACAGGCACAGATACGCAGTATTTT
cdr3_aa: CASTHFWGLTGTDTQYF

clone_size: .
d_call: .
v_call: TRBV4-3
j_call: TRBJ1-4
cdr3_nt: TGCGCCAGCAGCCAAGGACCGGGGTTAGATGAAAAACTGTTTTTT
cdr3_aa: CASSQGPGLDEKLFF

clone_size: .
d_call: .
v_call: TRBV7-2
j_call: TRBJ1-5
cdr3_nt: TGTGCCAGCAGCCCATCCGGGACACTGAGCAATCAGCCCCAGCATTTT
cdr3_aa: CASSPSGTLSNQPQHF

clone_size: .
d_call: .
v_call: TRBV18
j_call: TRBJ1-2
cdr3_nt: TGTGCCAGCTCACCCGCGCGCAAGGGGAGGCCTGAAGCTAACTATGGCTACACCTTC
cdr3_aa: CASSPARKGRPEANYGYTF

clone_size: .
d_call: TRBD2
v_call: TRBV7-3
j_call: TRBJ2-1
cdr3_nt: TGTGCCAGCAGCTTAATAGCGGGATCCAACAATGAGCAGTTCTTC
cdr3_aa: CASSLIAGSNNEQFF

clone_size: .
d_call: TRBD1
v_call: TRBV19
j_call: TRBJ2-7
cdr3_nt: TGTGCCAGTAGTATAGTCTGGACAGGGCCCACTTCTTCCTACGAGCAGTACTTC
cdr3_aa: CASSIVWTGPTSSYEQYF

clone_size: .
d_call: .
v_call: TRBV18
j_call: TRBJ2-1
cdr3_nt: TGTGCCAGCTCATCCAAGGGGGGGATCAGTACAAGTGAGCAGTTCTTC
cdr3_aa: CASSSKGGISTSEQFF

clone_size: .
d_call: TRBD1
v_call: TRBV19
j_call: TRBJ1-3
cdr3_nt: TGTGCCAGTAGTTCTCACGGGACAGCCACTGGAAACACCATATATTTT
cdr3_aa: CASSSHGTATGNTIYF

clone_size: .
d_call: .
v_call: TRBV28
j_call: TRBJ1-2
cdr3_nt: TGTGCCAGCAGTTTAAGGACCGGTAACTATGGCTACACCTTC
cdr3_aa: CASSLRTGNYGYTF

clone_size: .
d_call: .
v_call: TRBV10-3
j_call: TRBJ2-7
cdr3_nt: TGTGCCATCGGGCCGACAGGTGACTACGAGCAGTACTTC
cdr3_aa: CAIGPTGDYEQYF

clone_size: .
d_call: TRBD2
v_call: TRBV5-1
j_call: TRBJ2-3
cdr3_nt: TGCGCCAGCACCCGCGCGGGGGGCACCACAGATACGCAGTATTTT
cdr3_aa: CASTRAGGTTDTQYF

clone_size: .
d_call: .
v_call: TRBV27
j_call: TRBJ2-3
cdr3_nt: TGTGCCAGCAGTTCCCCCCACACAGATACGCAGTATTTT
cdr3_aa: CASSSPHTDTQYF

clone_size: .
d_call: TRBD1
v_call: TRBV13
j_call: TRBJ1-2
cdr3_nt: TGTGCCAGCAGCCAAGCGACAGGGGGGTTATATGGCTACACCTTC
cdr3_aa: CASSQATGGLYGYTF

clone_size: .
d_call: TRBD2
v_call: TRBV5-1
j_call: TRBJ2-1
cdr3_nt: TGCGCCAGCAGCTTGGCCGGTCTAGCGGGGGGTAATGAGCAGTTCTTC
cdr3_aa: CASSLAGLAGGNEQFF

clone_size: .
d_call: .
v_call: TRBV15
j_call: TRBJ1-4
cdr3_nt: TGTGCCACCAGCCCTTCACAGGGCGGCTTGGGTGAAAAACTGTTTTTT
cdr3_aa: CATSPSQGGLGEKLFF

clone_size: .
d_call: .
v_call: TRBV19
j_call: TRBJ2-3
cdr3_nt: TGTGCCAGTAGTGATCTGGGAAGCACAGATACGCAGTATTTT
cdr3_aa: CASSDLGSTDTQYF

clone_size: .
d_call: .
v_call: TRBV12-3/TRBV12-4
j_call: TRBJ1-5
cdr3_nt: TGTGCCAGCAGTTTTAAGGGGGTCCAGCCCCAGCATTTT
cdr3_aa: CASSFKGVQPQHF

clone_size: once
d_call: TRBD1
v_call: TRBV4-1
j_call: TRBJ2-3
cdr3_nt: TGCGCCAGCAGCCCACAAACGATGGACAGGAACACAGATACGCAGTATTTT
cdr3_aa: CASSPQTMDRNTDTQYF

clone_size: .
d_call: .
v_call: TRBV7-2
j_call: TRBJ1-3
cdr3_nt: TGTGCCAGCAGCTCGAATATACAGAGAATCTCTGGAAACACCATATATTTT
cdr3_aa: CASSSNIQRISGNTIYF

clone_size: many
d_call: TRBD1
v_call: TRBV28
j_call: TRBJ2-1
cdr3_nt: TGTGCCAGCAGTGTCGGACAGGGGGCTTACAATGAGCAGTTCTTC
cdr3_aa: CASSVGQGAYNEQFF

clone_size: .
d_call: TRBD1
v_call: TRBV11-2
j_call: TRBJ2-1
cdr3_nt: TGTGCCAGCAGCTTAGGACAGGGTACCTACAATGAGCAGTTCTTC
cdr3_aa: CASSLGQGTYNEQFF

clone_size: few
d_call: .
v_call: TRBV3-1/TRBV3-2
j_call: TRBJ2-5
cdr3_nt: TGTGCCAGCAGCCAGCCACGAGAGACCCAGTACTTC
cdr3_aa: CASSQPRETQYF

clone_size: once
d_call: TRBD2
v_call: TRBV7-9
j_call: TRBJ2-5
cdr3_nt: TGTGCCAGCTGCTTCGGGGGGGGCGGGGGCCAAGAGACCCAGTACTTC
cdr3_aa: CASCFGGGGGQETQYF

clone_size: once
d_call: .
v_call: TRBV18
j_call: TRBJ2-7
cdr3_nt: TGTGCCAGCTCAGAATCCCACGAGCAGTACTTC
cdr3_aa: CASSESHEQYF

clone_size: .
d_call: .
v_call: TRBV19
j_call: TRBJ1-5
cdr3_nt: TGTGCCAGTAGTAAGTCGACCGACAGACTCCGGAGCAATCAGCCCCAGCATTTT
cdr3_aa: CASSKSTDRLRSNQPQHF

clone_size: .
d_call: .
v_call: TRBV28
j_call: TRBJ1-5
cdr3_nt: TGTGCCAGCAGCGCCTGGACGGGGGTGGGCAATCAGCCCCAGCATTTT
cdr3_aa: CASSAWTGVGNQPQHF

clone_size: .
d_call: .
v_call: TRBV10-1
j_call: TRBJ2-5
cdr3_nt: TGCGCCAGCAGTGAGGGTGGGGAGACCCAGTACTTC
cdr3_aa: CASSEGGETQYF

clone_size: once
d_call: .
v_call: TRBV19
j_call: TRBJ1-4
cdr3_nt: TGTGCCAGTAGGATTTCAGGGACTGCTAATGAAAAACTGTTTTTT
cdr3_aa: CASRISGTANEKLFF

clone_size: .
d_call: .
v_call: TRBV7-9
j_call: TRBJ2-1
cdr3_nt: TGTGCCAGCAGCTTAAAGGGACCCCTCTCCTACAATGAGCAGTTCTTC
cdr3_aa: CASSLKGPLSYNEQFF

clone_size: .
d_call: TRBD2
v_call: TRBV28
j_call: TRBJ2-1
cdr3_nt: TGTGCCAGCAGTTTATGGTCCCAGCTAGCGGGGGCAACATACAATGAGCAGTTCTTC
cdr3_aa: CASSLWSQLAGATYNEQFF

clone_size: .
d_call: .
v_call: TRBV27
j_call: TRBJ1-5
cdr3_nt: TGTGCCAGCAGCAAAGCGAGGGCGCAGCCCCAGCATTTT
cdr3_aa: CASSKARAQPQHF

clone_size: .
d_call: .
v_call: TRBV3-1/TRBV3-2
j_call: TRBJ2-2
cdr3_nt: TGTGCCAGCACCTTAAACGGGGACACCGGGGAGCTGTTTTTT
cdr3_aa: CASTLNGDTGELFF